This passage covers 27 T cell receptor beta chains from one sample sequenced in a study of blood T cell repertoires in COVID-19. TCRdb's table, derived via immunoSEQ multiplex PCR, lists solely in-frame clones and lacks some. The sample yields approximately 150,000 clones, around 90% seen once. The material sequenced was peripheral blood. The receptors shown here come from an older man with acute or convalescent COVID-19.

The V call is TRBV5-1, the J call TRBJ1-2; D is uncertain. Trimming took off 0 bases at V and 4 bases at J, with 13 bases between the two ends. CDR3 length: 15 residues. Germline V gene lookup returns CDR1 SGHRS and CDR2 YFSETQ. CDR3 bases: TGCGCCAGCAGCTTGGATCCGTCGGAGGTCTATGGCTACACCTTC. Translating it yields CASSLDPSEVYGYTF.

The CDR3 sequence: CASSSQGGEGNTIYF. The CDR3 DNA sequence: TGCGCCAGCAGCTCGCAGGGAGGTGAGGGAAACACCATATATTTT. The chain is built from TRBV5-1 and TRBJ1-3; D is perhaps TRBD1 (5 bases). Germline CDR1 SGHRS, CDR2 YFSETQ. The CDR3 loop spans 15 amino acids. Trimming cost V 3 bases and J 4 bases, with 14 bases left between them.

This CDR3 reads CASSFPGQGTITVSAFF. In DNA, the CDR3 is TGTGCCAGCAGCTTCCCGGGACAGGGTACTATAACGGTGTCAGCTTTCTTT. J is TRBJ1-1 and V is TRBV7-2; 9 bases are shared with TRBD1. The V segment lost 3 bases and the J segment 10 bases; nucleotides outside the gene matches: 18. The germline gives CDR1 SGHTA, CDR2 FQGNSA. CDR3 length: 17 residues.

This chain links TRBV4-2 with TRBJ2-1; 8 nucleotides align to TRBD2. This CDR3 has 15 residues. Germline V CDR1 and CDR2: LGHNA, YNFKEQ. V was clipped by 1 base and J by 5 bases; unmatched bases: 4. The CDR3 bases are TGTGCCAGCAGCCAAGTGGCGGGGGGCCACAATGAGCAGTTCTTC. It codes for CASSQVAGGHNEQFF.

The chain has TRBV20-1 and TRBJ2-7; 10 bases align to TRBD2. Germline trimming cut 3 bases from V and 5 bases from J; bases unmatched to any gene: 7. CDR1 is DFQATT and CDR2 is SNEGSKA in the germline V gene (reference sequence). The CDR3 totals 14 residues. The CDR3 coding sequence is TGCAGTGCTAGTGGTCAGCGGGGGGGTGACGAGCAGTACTTC. It yields the protein CSASGQRGGDEQYF.

The rearrangement links TRBV5-5 to TRBJ1-1, with D hard to call. Trimming took 4 bases from V and 3 from J, leaving 10 bases between them. Germline V CDR1 and CDR2: SGHKS, YYEKEE (reference sequence). The CDR3 has 13 amino acids. This CDR3 is CASSVQEDTEAFF. CDR3 bases: TGTGCCAGCAGCGTCCAGGAGGACACTGAAGCTTTCTTT.

This clone was picked up one time. CDR3 residues: CASSPGQGKFPNEQYF. CDR3 coding DNA: TGTGCCAGTAGTCCGGGACAGGGCAAATTTCCCAACGAGCAGTACTTC. V gene TRBV19 combines with J gene TRBJ2-7, with TRBD1 matching over 9 bases. There are 16 residues in the CDR3. Germline loops: CDR1 LNHDA, CDR2 SQIVND (reference sequence). V shed 5 bases, J shed 5 bases, and the junction held 13 bases outside the gene matches.

This clone was counted a few times. The V gene is TRBV2, the J gene TRBJ2-1, with 11 bases matching TRBD2. V lost 8 bases and J lost 7; bases outside the gene matches: 7. The CDR3 is made up of 14 amino acids. The germline CDR1 and CDR2 sequences are SNHLY and FYNNEI. The CDR3 DNA reads TGTGCCAGCCGACTAGCGGGGAGGGGGAATGAGCAGTTCTTC. It translates to CASRLAGRGNEQFF.

This sequence joins TRBV18 and TRBJ2-6; the D is unclear. Germline-derived CDR1 and CDR2 are KGHSH and LQKENI. V lost 3 bases and J lost 1, with 7 bases in between. The CDR3 contains 15 residues. This chain's CDR3 is CASSPDTSGANVLTF. The CDR3 region has the DNA TGTGCCAGCTCACCCGACACGTCTGGGGCCAACGTCCTGACTTTC.

The rearrangement joins TRBV18 to TRBJ2-7, with 9 bases lining up with TRBD1. V shed 11 bases and J 5 bases; nucleotides not matched to a gene: 13. The length of the CDR3 is 14 residues. Per the germline V gene, CDR1 is KGHSH and CDR2 is LQKENI. The CDR3 coding sequence is TGTGCCTCGGGGGAGGGGACAGGGAAGGACGAGCAGTACTTC. Translating gives CASGEGTGKDEQYF.

V usage is TRBV28 and J usage is TRBJ1-5; D uncertain. With 1 base removed from V and 6 bases from J, the gap between germline ends came to 4 bases. The germline gives CDR1 MDHEN, CDR2 SYDVKM. The CDR3 sequence is 12 residues long. The CDR3 region has the DNA TGTGCCAGCAGTTTATCCAGTCAGCCCCAGCATTTT. The encoded protein is CASSLSSQPQHF.

This chain links TRBV7-2 with TRBJ2-7; TRBD2 agrees at 7 bases. Germline CDR1 SGHTA, CDR2 FQGNSA. The CDR3 has 16 amino acids. V gave up 5 bases and J gave up 5 bases; unmatched junction bases: 15. CDR3 residues: CASSIGATGGSHEQYF. CDR3 DNA: TGTGCCAGCAGCATAGGAGCAACGGGCGGGAGCCACGAGCAGTACTTC.

V gene TRBV5-1 combines with J gene TRBJ1-3; perhaps TRBD1 as D (6 bases). The germline V and J ends were trimmed by 5 bases and 4 bases, with 16 bases remaining between them. The CDR3 is 15 amino acids. Germline loops: CDR1 SGHRS, CDR2 YFSETQ. The CDR3 DNA reads TGCGCCAGCAGTTGGGACACAGGGTTAGGAAACACCATATATTTT. This sequence encodes CASSWDTGLGNTIYF.

The gene calls are TRBV7-2 and TRBJ2-5; 8 nucleotides agree with TRBD1. Germline trimming cut 5 bases from V and 6 bases from J; bases unmatched to any gene: 5. Germline V gives CDR1 SGHTA, CDR2 FQGNSA. The CDR3 runs 13 residues. CDR3 sequence: CASSPDRAKTQYF. The CDR3 region has the DNA TGTGCCAGCAGCCCGGACAGGGCGAAGACCCAGTACTTC.

The CDR3 sequence is CASRDRTGPADTQYF. CDR3 DNA sequence: TGTGCCAGCAGGGACAGAACAGGGCCAGCAGATACGCAGTATTTT. The chain joins TRBV6-6 to TRBJ2-3; tentatively, D is TRBD1 (6 bases). Germline V lookup: CDR1 MNHNY, CDR2 SVGAGI (reference sequence). The CDR3 has 15 amino acids. The V end was cut by 6 bases, the J end by 4 bases, with 17 bases between.

The CDR3: CASSPQHGGGYTF. CDR3 nucleotide sequence: TGTGCCAGCTCACCACAACACGGGGGTGGCTACACCTTC. This rearrangement joins TRBV18 to TRBJ1-2, with D possibly matching TRBD1 (5 bases). The V and J ends lost 1 base and 7 bases respectively, with 10 bases between them. The CDR3 is 13 amino acids. Germline-derived CDR1 and CDR2 are KGHSH and LQKENI.

The chain couples TRBV30 to TRBJ2-5; D is possibly TRBD1 (6 bases). Trimming shortened V by 0 bases and J by 6 bases, and 14 bases separated the two germline ends. This CDR3 spans 14 amino acids. Germline CDR1 and CDR2: GTSNPN and SVGIG (reference sequence). CDR3 protein: CAWSVGAGVKTQYF. CDR3 sequence (DNA): TGTGCCTGGAGTGTAGGAGCAGGGGTAAAGACCCAGTACTTC. Variable domain in full (rest from reference TRBV30 and TRBJ2-5): SQTIHQWPATLVQPVGSPLSLECTVEGTSNPNLYWYRQAAGRGLQLLFYSVGIGQISSEVPQNLSASRPQDRQFILSSKKLLLSDSGFYLCAWSVGAGVKTQYFGPGTRLLVL.

The chain recombines TRBV18 with TRBJ1-3; TRBD1 matches 7 bases. This CDR3 has 16 residues. Germline V lookup: CDR1 KGHSH, CDR2 LQKENI. With 2 bases clipped from V and 3 bases from J, the junction kept 7 bases outside the gene matches. The CDR3 DNA sequence: TGTGCCAGCTCACCAATCGATACAGGGGATGGAAACACCATATATTTT. Translating gives CASSPIDTGDGNTIYF.

CDR3: CASSFSHQPQHF. The DNA of the CDR3 is TGCGCCAGCAGCTTCAGTCATCAGCCCCAGCATTTT. The chain joins TRBV5-1 to TRBJ1-5; no firm D call. The ends were cut back, 2 bases at V and 5 bases at J, with 5 bases in the middle. The germline V gene has CDR1 SGHRS and CDR2 YFSETQ. The CDR3 runs to 12 residues.

The gene calls are TRBV6-4 and TRBJ1-1; D is unclear. Germline CDR1 is MRHNA and CDR2 is SNTAGT. V shed 5 bases and J shed 6 bases, with 34 bases lying between them. CDR3 length: 20 amino acids. CDR3 sequence reads: CASSLPRVNRPKWRVSEAFF. The CDR3 bases are TGTGCCAGCAGTTTACCGCGCGTCAACCGGCCTAAATGGAGAGTCTCTGAAGCTTTCTTT.

V and J are TRBV4-1 and TRBJ2-1; 8 nucleotides match TRBD1. The CDR3 is 16 residues long. With V trimmed by 3 bases and J by 6 bases, 10 bases remained unmatched. Germline V gene sequence: CDR1 MGHRA, CDR2 YSYEKL. The CDR3 bases are TGCGCCAGCAGCCAGCTATCAGGGGGCTATCGCAATGAGCAGTTCTTC. Translating it yields CASSQLSGGYRNEQFF.

The chain combines TRBV3-1 (or the pseudogene TRBV3-2) with TRBJ2-7; the match to TRBD2 covers 11 bases. V was pared by 3 bases and J by 3 bases, with 7 bases of the junction left unmatched. Germline CDR1 is LGHDT and CDR2 is YNNKEL (reference sequence). CDR3 length: 16 residues. This CDR3 is CASSHVTSGIGYEQYF. DNA of the CDR3: TGTGCCAGCAGCCACGTGACTAGCGGGATTGGCTACGAGCAGTACTTC.

This sequence joins TRBV6-5 and TRBJ2-7, with 8 nucleotides matching TRBD1. CDR3 length equals 13 residues. Trimming took 8 bases from V and 3 from J; bases not matched to a gene: 6. Germline lookup yields CDR1 MNHEY and CDR2 SVGAGI. CDR3 coding DNA: TGTGCCAGCGGATCTGGACAGGGCTACGAGCAGTACTTC. As protein: CASGSGQGYEQYF.

The rearrangement joins TRBV28 to TRBJ1-5, with D perhaps matching TRBD1 (5 bases). V gave up 5 bases and J gave up 0 bases, with 14 bases separating them. The germline CDR1 and CDR2 sequences are MDHEN and SYDVKM. This CDR3 is 16 amino acids long. The CDR3 DNA sequence: TGTGCCAGCAGTGCCTTGACAGCCTATAGCAATCAGCCCCAGCATTTT. This sequence encodes CASSALTAYSNQPQHF.

The chain links TRBV28 to TRBJ1-2; D possibly corresponds to TRBD1 (6 bases). This CDR3 is built from 15 residues. The V end was cut by 3 bases, the J end by 4 bases, with 15 bases between. Germline CDR1 is MDHEN and CDR2 is SYDVKM. CDR3 DNA: TGTGCCAGCAGTTTTTCGGGACACCTTCCCTATGGCTACACCTTC. It codes for CASSFSGHLPYGYTF.

The rearrangement uses TRBV7-8 and TRBJ2-1; 7 nucleotides match TRBD1. In germline, CDR1 is SGHVS, CDR2 FQNEAQ. The CDR3 extends over 16 amino acids. With V trimmed by 5 bases and J by 3 bases, 10 bases remained unmatched. The CDR3 is CASSRNIDRVYNEQFF. The CDR3 coding sequence is TGTGCCAGCAGCCGTAACATAGACAGGGTCTACAATGAGCAGTTCTTC.

V usage is TRBV14 and J usage is TRBJ1-4; 10 bases agree with TRBD1. CDR3 length: 17 residues. The germline gives CDR1 SGHDN, CDR2 FVKESK. The trim removed 4 bases at V and 7 bases at J, leaving 12 bases unmatched. The DNA of the CDR3 is TGTGCCAGCAGCCTGACGGGACAGGGGATACGGGTTGAAAAACTGTTTTTT. Translated: CASSLTGQGIRVEKLFF.